These T cell receptor beta chains were read from a single sample in a study of blood T cell repertoires in COVID-19. Repertoires were generated with immunoSEQ multiplex PCR, while TCRdb's copy carries only in-frame clones and drops some. The sample consists of some 70,000 clones, under 85% of them appearing once. Material for sequencing was peripheral blood. The source is a woman aged 45-60 years with acute or convalescent COVID-19. Each CDR3 is given with its conserved first and last residue. Fields, in order: V gene, D gene, clone size, J gene, CDR3 DNA, CDR3 protein. D genes are given only for firm matches. The size entry is marked missing in some rows and otherwise reads once, few, many or a size class.

>TRBV9|NA|NA|TRBJ2-3
TGTGCCAGCAGCGTAGGGCTAGCTACAGATACGCAGTATTTT
CASSVGLATDTQYF
>TRBV19|TRBD1|NA|TRBJ2-5
TGTGCCAGTAGCGCGGGGGGACAGGGGCAAGAGACCCAGTACTTC
CASSAGGQGQETQYF
>TRBV28|NA|NA|TRBJ1-5
TGTGCCAGCAGTGAGAGGCAGCTCTTCAATCAGCCCCAGCATTTT
CASSERQLFNQPQHF
>TRBV2|NA|few|TRBJ1-5
TGTGCCAGCAGTCCAGAACCTCATCAGCCCCAGCATTTT
CASSPEPHQPQHF
>TRBV15|TRBD1|NA|TRBJ1-6
TGTGCCACCAGCTCTTGGACAGGAAGCTCCTATAATTCACCCCTCCACTTT
CATSSWTGSSYNSPLHF
>TRBV7-2|NA|NA|TRBJ2-2
TGTGCCAGCCGCGCGGGAAACACCGGGGAGCTGTTTTTT
CASRAGNTGELFF
>TRBV12-3/TRBV12-4|NA|NA|TRBJ1-2
TGTGCCAGCAGTTTGACAGTCCAAAGTGGCTACACCTTC
CASSLTVQSGYTF
>TRBV19|TRBD1|NA|TRBJ1-1
TGTGCCAGTAGCCCTGACGGACAGGGTGGAAACACTGAAGCTTTCTTT
CASSPDGQGGNTEAFF
>TRBV27|TRBD1|many|TRBJ2-6
TGTGCCAGCAGTCTACGGACAGGGGGCTACTCTGGGGCCAACGTCCTGACTTTC
CASSLRTGGYSGANVLTF
>TRBV3-1/TRBV3-2|NA|NA|TRBJ1-6
TGTGCCAGCAGCCAAGAGGTAGGGGGGGCGGATTCACCCCTCCACTTT
CASSQEVGGADSPLHF
>TRBV29-1|NA|NA|TRBJ2-7
TGCAGCGTTGATAACACAGACTCCTACGAGCAGTACTTC
CSVDNTDSYEQYF
>TRBV4-1|TRBD1|NA|TRBJ1-2
TGCGCCAGCAGCCAAGACTCACAGGGGAGCCGTGGCTACACCTTC
CASSQDSQGSRGYTF
>TRBV9|NA|NA|TRBJ1-1
TGTGCCAGCAGCGTAGGGACAGCGAAGAACACTGAAGCTTTCTTT
CASSVGTAKNTEAFF
>TRBV10-3|NA|NA|TRBJ2-7
TGTGCCATCAGTGAGCCATCGGTCGGGCAGTACTTC
CAISEPSVGQYF
>TRBV10-2|TRBD2|NA|TRBJ2-2
TGCGCCAGCAGTGTTGGTAGCGGGGGATGGACCGGGGAGCTGTTTTTT
CASSVGSGGWTGELFF
>TRBV10-3|NA|once|TRBJ1-2
TGTGCCATCAGTGCTCCGGCGGGGAAATTCGATGTCCTCGGCTACACCTTC
CAISAPAGKFDVLGYTF
>TRBV5-1|NA|few|TRBJ2-5
TGCGCCAGCAGCCCATGGTGGGGGGTCCAAGAGACCCAGTACTTC
CASSPWWGVQETQYF
>TRBV18|NA|NA|TRBJ1-2
TGTGCCAGCTCACGAGTCAGGGGTGATAACTATGGCTACACCTTC
CASSRVRGDNYGYTF
>TRBV9|TRBD2|NA|TRBJ2-3
TGTGCCAGCACAACGGGAGGGGGCACAGATACGCAGTATTTT
CASTTGGGTDTQYF
>TRBV5-1|NA|few|TRBJ2-7
TGCGCCAGCAGGCCCCTGGGGGCAGGACCTTACTACGAGCAGTACTTC
CASRPLGAGPYYEQYF
>TRBV2|NA|NA|TRBJ2-2
TGTGCCAGCAGTGAGCAGAGGGTCGGCACCGGGGAGCTGTTTTTT
CASSEQRVGTGELFF
>TRBV7-9|NA|few|TRBJ1-1
TGTGCCAGCAGCCCAAACGGACTGTCTGAAGCTTTCTTT
CASSPNGLSEAFF
>TRBV7-8|TRBD2|many|TRBJ2-2
TGTGCCAGCAGGAGGGGACTAGAGTTAACCGGGGAGCTGTTTTTT
CASRRGLELTGELFF
>TRBV3-1/TRBV3-2|NA|few|TRBJ2-3
TGTGCCAGCAGCCAACAGGGCACCGGCACAGATACGCAGTATTTT
CASSQQGTGTDTQYF
>TRBV4-3|TRBD1|NA|TRBJ1-2
TGCGCCAGCAGCCAAGCTTCGGGACAGCCATCAAATGGCTACACCTTC
CASSQASGQPSNGYTF
>TRBV6-5|NA|NA|TRBJ2-5
TGTGCCAGCACCCCATTGGAGGGGCGGCAAGAGACCCAGTACTTC
CASTPLEGRQETQYF
>TRBV6-4|NA|once|TRBJ1-5
TGTGCCACAAAAGGGGGGGGCCAGCCCCAGCATTTT
CATKGGGQPQHF